This T cell receptor (beta chain) was retrieved from a study of blood T cell repertoires in COVID-19. Study context: PBMCs, B-cell-depleted T cells, or T cells were the source of the cDNA or gDNA that made up the material.

This clone showed up just once. Per the study methods: Reference gene primer amplification in the assay estimated nucleated cell counts. Repertoires were generated with immunoSEQ multiplex PCR, while TCRdb's copy carries only in-frame clones and drops some. From that table come the V and J calls and clone size; the DNA was used to work out D and trimming. In the table there are 250,000 to 400,000 clones, 80% to 90% of which are singletons. Sample: peripheral blood. The TCR originated in a man in his fifties or sixties with active or convalescent COVID-19.

CDR3 nucleotides: TGTGCCAGCAGCAGCACTACTAGCACAGATACGCAGTATTTT. Its translation: CASSSTTSTDTQYF. The rearrangement joins TRBV6-5 to TRBJ2-3; D not resolved. V lost 6 bases, J lost 0 bases, and 10 bases lay in between. Germline V lookup: CDR1 MNHEY, CDR2 SVGAGI. This CDR3 contains 14 residues.